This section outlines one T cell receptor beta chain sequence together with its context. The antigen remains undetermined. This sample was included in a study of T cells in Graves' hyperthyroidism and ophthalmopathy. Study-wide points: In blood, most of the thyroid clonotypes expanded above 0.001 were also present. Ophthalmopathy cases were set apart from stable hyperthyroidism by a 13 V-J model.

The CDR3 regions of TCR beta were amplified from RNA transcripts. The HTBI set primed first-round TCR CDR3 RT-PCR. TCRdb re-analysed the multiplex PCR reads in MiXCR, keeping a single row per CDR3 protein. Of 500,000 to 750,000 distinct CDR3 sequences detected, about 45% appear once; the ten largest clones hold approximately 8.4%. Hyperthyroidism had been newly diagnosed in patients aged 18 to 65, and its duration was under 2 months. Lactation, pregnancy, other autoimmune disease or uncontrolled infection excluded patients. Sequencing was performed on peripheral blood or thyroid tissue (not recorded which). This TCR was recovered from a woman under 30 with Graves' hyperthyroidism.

CDR3 in amino acids: CASSPPGQDPLNVYF. The CDR3 DNA reads TGTGCCAGCAGTCCCCCCGGACAGGATCCACTTAACGTATATTTT. The chain combines TRBV7-4 with TRBJ1-3; 7 bases line up with TRBD1. Germline V gene lookup returns CDR1 SGHVT and CDR2 SQSDAQ. The CDR3 totals 15 residues. After removal of 6 bases from V and 14 bases from J, the junction contained 19 bases not matched to a gene.